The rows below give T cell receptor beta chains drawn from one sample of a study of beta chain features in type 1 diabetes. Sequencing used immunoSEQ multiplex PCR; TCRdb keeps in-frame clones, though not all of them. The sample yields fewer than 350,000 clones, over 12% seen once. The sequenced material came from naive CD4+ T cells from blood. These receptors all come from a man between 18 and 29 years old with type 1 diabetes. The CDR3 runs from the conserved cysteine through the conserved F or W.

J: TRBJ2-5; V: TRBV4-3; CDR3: CASSREPQGAWETQYF
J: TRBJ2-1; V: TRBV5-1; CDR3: CASSGLTSPEQFF
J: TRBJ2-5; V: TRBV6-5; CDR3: CASTRSRIETQYF
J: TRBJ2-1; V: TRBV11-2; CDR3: CASSPLGRQFF
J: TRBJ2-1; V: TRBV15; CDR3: CATSRGARGFRNEQFF
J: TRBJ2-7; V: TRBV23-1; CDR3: CARTGTGFSYEQYF
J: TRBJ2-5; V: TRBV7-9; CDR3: CASSRSGGGDQETQYF
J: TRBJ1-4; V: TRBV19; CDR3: CASSIGPVQRREKLFF
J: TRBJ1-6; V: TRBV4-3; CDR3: CASSPEGLDNSPLHF
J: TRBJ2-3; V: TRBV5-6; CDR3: CASSLANTQYF
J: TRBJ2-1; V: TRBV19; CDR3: CASSMASRGGRYNEQFF
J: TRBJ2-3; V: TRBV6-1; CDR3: CASRLLAGVDTQYF
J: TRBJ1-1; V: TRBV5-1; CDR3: CASSIDGKNTEAFF
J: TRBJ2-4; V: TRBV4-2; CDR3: CASSQDGAGGSGGIQYF
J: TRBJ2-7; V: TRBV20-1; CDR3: CSASTGGEQYF
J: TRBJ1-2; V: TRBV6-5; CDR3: CATHTGLNYGYTF
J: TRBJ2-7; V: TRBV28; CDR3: CASSVPGQGVSYEQYF
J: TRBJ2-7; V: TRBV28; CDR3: CASSLGGKPYEQYF
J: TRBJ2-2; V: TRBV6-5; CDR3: CASSYDGGGTGELFF
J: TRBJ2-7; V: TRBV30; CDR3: CAWSVAPHPYEQYF
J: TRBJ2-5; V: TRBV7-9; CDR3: CASSPAGAQYF
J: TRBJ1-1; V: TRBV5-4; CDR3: CASSFATTNTEAFF
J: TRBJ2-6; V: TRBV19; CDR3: CASSMRQGATGANVLTF
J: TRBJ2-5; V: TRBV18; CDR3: CASSPNIQETQYF
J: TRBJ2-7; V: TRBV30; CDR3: CAWDTGIPEQYF
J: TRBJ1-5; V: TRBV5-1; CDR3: CASSRGQGMSNQPQHF
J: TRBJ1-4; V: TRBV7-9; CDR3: CASIRQGQLFF
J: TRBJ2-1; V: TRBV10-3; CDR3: CAISLGLAGLYNEQFF
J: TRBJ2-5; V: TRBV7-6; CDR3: CASSYGPSGSDETQYF
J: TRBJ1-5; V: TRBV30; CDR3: CAWGENQPQHF
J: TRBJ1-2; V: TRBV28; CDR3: CASLGRTAYGYTF
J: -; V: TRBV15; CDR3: CATSRETSGRYEQYF
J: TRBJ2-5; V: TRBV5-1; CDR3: CASSSKQGTQETQYF
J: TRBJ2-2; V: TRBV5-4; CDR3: CASSLVSSGSGTGELFF
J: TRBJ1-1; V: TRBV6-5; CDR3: CASSLGQGNTEAFF
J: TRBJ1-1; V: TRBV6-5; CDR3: CASKRQGLNTEAFF
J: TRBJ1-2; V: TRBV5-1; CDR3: CASSVGQANYGYTF
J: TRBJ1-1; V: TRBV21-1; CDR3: CASINRVDTFF
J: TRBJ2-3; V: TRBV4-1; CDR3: CASSQDAWRGPSTDTQYF
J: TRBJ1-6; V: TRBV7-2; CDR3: CASSPSQVNNSPLHF
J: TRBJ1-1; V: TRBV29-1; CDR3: CSGIPGTGTLNTEAFF
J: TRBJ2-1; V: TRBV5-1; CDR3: CASRFTSGSTNEQFF
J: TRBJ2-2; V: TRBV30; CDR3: CAWSQKTGELFF
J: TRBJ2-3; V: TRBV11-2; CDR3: CASSQNWGSTDTQYF